One sample yielded the 12 T cell receptor beta chains listed below, sequenced in a study of beta chain features in type 1 diabetes (dated by TCRdb to 2016 to 2019). The library was made by the immunoSEQ multiplex PCR assay. The entire isolated RNA was reverse transcribed using the High Capacity cDNA Reverse Transcription Kit, and thus expressed TCRB transcripts were sequenced. TCRdb limited this immuneACCESS table to in-frame rearrangements with V and J called. A share of clones is missing; checked studies link under half to unresolved V genes, and the rest is unexplained. The sample includes roughly 610,000 clones, with roughly 15% observed a single time. The ten largest make up about 0.086% of the sample. Sequencing was performed on naive CD4+ T cells from blood. The cell subset or site label for this specimen denotes: true naive CD4+ T cells. These receptors came from a man in his late teens or twenties in good health.

This clone was observed a few times. The chain has TRBV23-1 and TRBJ1-2; D uncertain. TRBV23-1 falls under the ORF class, with uncertain function. The CDR3 loop spans 10 amino acids. V was trimmed by 11 bases and J by 6 bases, leaving 10 bases between them. DNA for the CDR3: TGCGCCCTTCGCGTAGATGGCTACACCTTC. Translated, it gives CALRVDGYTF.

V is TRBV16 and J is TRBJ1-5, with 8 bases matching TRBD1. This CDR3 has 15 residues. Trimming at V came to 4 bases and at J to 3 bases, leaving 5 bases not matched to a gene. Germline CDR1 reads KGHSY; CDR2 reads FQNENV. CDR3 sequence reads: CASSLPTGANQPQHF. CDR3 in DNA: TGTGCCAGCAGCCTACCGACAGGGGCCAATCAGCCCCAGCATTTT.

This clone occurred a few times. The chain carries TRBV10-3 and TRBJ1-5, with TRBD1 as a possible D gene (5 bases). The germline gives CDR1 ENHRY, CDR2 SYGVKD. V lost 0 bases and J lost 6, with 15 bases in between. The CDR3 is 16 amino acids. The CDR3, as DNA: TGTGCCATCAGTGAGTCTGAGAGGTTGGGGGGTCAGCCCCAGCATTTT. Protein: CAISESERLGGQPQHF.

In its sample, this clone was seen once. The rearrangement uses TRBV6-6 and TRBJ1-2; perhaps TRBD1 as D (6 bases). The CDR3 totals 14 residues. With 5 bases removed from V and 3 bases from J, the gap between germline ends came to 13 bases. Germline CDR1 MNHNY, CDR2 SVGAGI (reference sequence). CDR3 bases: TGTGCCAGCAGTCGACAGGAAGGGTACTATGGCTACACCTTC. Translation: CASSRQEGYYGYTF.

The V call is TRBV6-6, the J call TRBJ2-7, with 10 positions matching TRBD1. This CDR3 is built from 14 residues. V lost 11 bases, J lost 0 bases, and 7 bases stayed unmatched. Germline loops: CDR1 MNHNY, CDR2 SVGAGI (reference sequence). The CDR3 sequence: CAGAGQGSSYEQYF. CDR3 in DNA: TGTGCCGGAGCGGGACAGGGGAGCTCCTACGAGCAGTACTTC.

The chain has TRBV7-9 and TRBJ2-7, with 8 bases that match TRBD2. J lost 0 bases, V lost 2 bases, and 3 bases had no gene match. The CDR3 runs to 15 residues. Germline values: CDR1 SEHNR, CDR2 FQNEAQ (reference sequence). CDR3 amino acids: CASSLQRGSSYEQYF. DNA for the CDR3: TGTGCCAGCAGCTTACAGCGGGGGAGCTCCTACGAGCAGTACTTC. Filled out from reference TRBV7-9 and TRBJ2-7, the complete variable domain reads DTGVSQNPRHKITKRGQNVTFRCDPISEHNRLYWYRQTLGQGPEFLTYFQNEAQLEKSRLLSDRFSAERPKGSFSTLEIQRTEQGDSAMYLCASSLQRGSSYEQYFGPGTRLTVT.

The rearrangement links TRBV5-4 to TRBJ2-1, with D tentatively TRBD1 or TRBD2 (6 bases each). The CDR3 totals 18 residues. V lost 4 bases and J lost 0, with 20 bases in between. Germline assignment: CDR1 SGHNT and CDR2 YYREEE (reference sequence). The CDR3 is CASSGSARGGSSYNEQFF. The CDR3 nucleotides are TGTGCCAGCAGCGGCTCGGCTAGAGGGGGGAGCTCCTACAATGAGCAGTTCTTC.

The chain carries TRBV4-3 and TRBJ1-5; D not resolved. In germline, CDR1 is LGHNA, CDR2 YSLEER. Deletions cut 0 bases from V and 3 bases from J, with 9 bases between. The CDR3 spans 15 residues. CDR3 DNA: TGCGCCAGCAGCCAAGATTGGCGGGACAATCAGCCCCAGCATTTT. Its translation: CASSQDWRDNQPQHF.

Details on this clone: The identical CDR3 is also encoded by other nucleotide sequences in the sample. The gene calls are TRBV20-1 and TRBJ2-5, with D uncertain. From germline, CDR1 is DFQATT and CDR2 SNEGSKA (reference sequence). Trimming left V 1 base short and J 3 bases short, with 3 bases between. The CDR3 spans 11 residues. The DNA for the CDR3 is TGCAGTGCTAGAGTTGAAGAGACCCAGTACTTC. This gives the protein CSARVEETQYF.

This sequence joins TRBV14 and TRBJ1-4; D perhaps matches TRBD1 (6 bases). Germline assignment: CDR1 SGHDN and CDR2 FVKESK. V was pared by 2 bases and J by 7 bases, with 14 bases between. This CDR3 is 15 amino acids long. The CDR3 loop reads CASSQNRARAEKLFF. The CDR3 nucleotides are TGTGCCAGCAGCCAAAACAGGGCCAGGGCTGAAAAACTGTTTTTT.

The V and J genes are TRBV21-1 and TRBJ2-1; the table's TRBD2 call for D was not verified on the DNA. TRBV21-1 is a documented pseudogene. The CDR3 is made up of 16 amino acids. DNA for the CDR3: TGTGCCAGCAGCAAAGCGGGACTAGCGGGAGAGAATGAGCAGTTCTTC. Translation gives CASSKAGLAGENEQFF.

This CDR3 is CASSQQLAGGSVGANVLTF. Here the CDR3 DNA reads TGTGCCAGCAGCCAACAACTAGCGGGAGGGTCCGTTGGGGCCAACGTCCTGACTTTC. The V gene is TRBV7-3, the J gene TRBJ2-6; TRBD2 matches 13 bases. CDR1 is SGHTA, CDR2 FQGTGA, per germline. This CDR3 contains 19 residues. V shed 5 bases and J 3 bases; nucleotides not matched to a gene: 10.